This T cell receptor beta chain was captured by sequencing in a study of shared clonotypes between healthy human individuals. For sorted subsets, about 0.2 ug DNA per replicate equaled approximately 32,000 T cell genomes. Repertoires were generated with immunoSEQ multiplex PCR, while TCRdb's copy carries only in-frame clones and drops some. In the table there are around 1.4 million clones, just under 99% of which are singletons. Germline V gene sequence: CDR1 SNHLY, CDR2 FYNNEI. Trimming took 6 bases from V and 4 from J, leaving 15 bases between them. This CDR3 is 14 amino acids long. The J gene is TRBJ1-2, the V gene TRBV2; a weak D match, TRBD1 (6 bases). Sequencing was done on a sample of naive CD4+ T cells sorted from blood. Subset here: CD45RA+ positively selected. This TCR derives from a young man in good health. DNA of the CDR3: TGTGCCAGCAGGGCCGACAGGAGTACCTATGGCTACACCTTC. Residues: CASRADRSTYGYTF.